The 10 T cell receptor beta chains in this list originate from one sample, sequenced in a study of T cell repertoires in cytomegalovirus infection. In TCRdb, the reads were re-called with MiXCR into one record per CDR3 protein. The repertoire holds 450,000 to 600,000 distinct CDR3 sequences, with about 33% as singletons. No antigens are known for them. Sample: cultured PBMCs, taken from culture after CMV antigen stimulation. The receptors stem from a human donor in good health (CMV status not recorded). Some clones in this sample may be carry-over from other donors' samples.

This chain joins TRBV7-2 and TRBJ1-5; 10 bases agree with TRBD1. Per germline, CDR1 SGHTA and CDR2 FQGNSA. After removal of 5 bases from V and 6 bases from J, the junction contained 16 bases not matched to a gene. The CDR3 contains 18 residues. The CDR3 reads CASSGPGTGVLLGQPQHF. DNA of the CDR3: TGTGCCAGCAGCGGGCCCGGGACAGGGGTGTTATTGGGTCAGCCCCAGCATTTT.

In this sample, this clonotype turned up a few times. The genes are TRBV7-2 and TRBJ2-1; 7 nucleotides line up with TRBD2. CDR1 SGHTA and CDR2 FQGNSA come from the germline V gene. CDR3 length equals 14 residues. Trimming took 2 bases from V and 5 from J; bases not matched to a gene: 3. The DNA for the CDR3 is TGTGCCAGCAGCTTATACGGGGGGAACAATGAGCAGTTCTTC. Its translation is CASSLYGGNNEQFF.

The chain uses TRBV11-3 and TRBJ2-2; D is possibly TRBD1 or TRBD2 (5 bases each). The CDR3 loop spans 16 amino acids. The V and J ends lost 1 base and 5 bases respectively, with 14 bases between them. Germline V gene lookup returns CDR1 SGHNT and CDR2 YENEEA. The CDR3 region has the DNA TGTGCCAGCAGCTTAGTCTGGGGGAGAGGTACCGGGGAGCTGTTTTTT. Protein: CASSLVWGRGTGELFF.

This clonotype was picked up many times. CDR3 nucleotides: TGTGCCAGCAGCTTATTTGTCGGGACTAGCAGCACAGATACGCAGTATTTT. Amino acids: CASSLFVGTSSTDTQYF. The chain uses TRBV7-8 and TRBJ2-3; 9 positions match TRBD2. Germline CDR1 and CDR2: SGHVS and FQNEAQ. V gave up 2 bases and J gave up 0 bases; unmatched junction bases: 6. The CDR3 has 17 amino acids.

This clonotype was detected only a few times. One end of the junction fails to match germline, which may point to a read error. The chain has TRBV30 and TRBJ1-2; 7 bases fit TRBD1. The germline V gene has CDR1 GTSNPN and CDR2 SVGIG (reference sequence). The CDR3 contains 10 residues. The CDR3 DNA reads TGTGCCTGGAGTCCCCCGGGACAGAGCTTC. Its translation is CAWSPPGQSF. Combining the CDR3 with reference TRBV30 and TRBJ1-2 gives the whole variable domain SQTIHQWPATLVQPVGSPLSLECTVEGTSNPNLYWYRQAAGRGLQLLFYSVGIGQISSEVPQNLSASRPQDRQFILSSKKLLLSDSGFYLCAWSPPGQSFGSGTRLTVV.

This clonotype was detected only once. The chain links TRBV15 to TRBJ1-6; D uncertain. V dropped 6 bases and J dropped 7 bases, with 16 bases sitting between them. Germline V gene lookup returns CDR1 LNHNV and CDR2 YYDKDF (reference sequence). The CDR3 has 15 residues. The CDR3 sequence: CATRPHLGSNSPLHF. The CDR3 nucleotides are TGTGCCACCAGACCCCACCTCGGTTCCAATTCACCCCTCCACTTT.

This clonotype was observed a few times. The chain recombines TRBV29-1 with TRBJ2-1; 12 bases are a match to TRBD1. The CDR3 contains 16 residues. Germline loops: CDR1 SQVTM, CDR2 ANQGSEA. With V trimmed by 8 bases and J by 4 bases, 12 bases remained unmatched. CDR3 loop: CSTNKGGQGAYNEQFF. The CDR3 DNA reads TGCAGCACAAACAAGGGGGGACAGGGGGCTTACAATGAGCAGTTCTTC.

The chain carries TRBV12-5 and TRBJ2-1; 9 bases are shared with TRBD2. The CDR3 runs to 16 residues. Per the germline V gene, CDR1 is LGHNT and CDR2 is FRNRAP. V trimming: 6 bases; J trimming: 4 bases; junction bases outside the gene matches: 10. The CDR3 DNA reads TGTGCTAGTGGAAACCCTCTGGCGGGAGGGTACAATGAGCAGTTCTTC. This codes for CASGNPLAGGYNEQFF.

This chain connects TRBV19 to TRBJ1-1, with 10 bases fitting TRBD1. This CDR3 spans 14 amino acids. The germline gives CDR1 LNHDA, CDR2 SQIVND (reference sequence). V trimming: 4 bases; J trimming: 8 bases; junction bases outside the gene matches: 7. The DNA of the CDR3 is TGTGCCAGTAGTAAAGGACAGGGGGTCTCCGAAGCTTTCTTT. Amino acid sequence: CASSKGQGVSEAFF.

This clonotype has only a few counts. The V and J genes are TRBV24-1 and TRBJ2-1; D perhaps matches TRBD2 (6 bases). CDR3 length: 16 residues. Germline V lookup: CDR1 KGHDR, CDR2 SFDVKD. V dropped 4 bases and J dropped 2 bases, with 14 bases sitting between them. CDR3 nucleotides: TGTGCCACCAGTGACCCCACCGGGAGTCCCTACAATGAGCAGTTCTTC. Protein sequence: CATSDPTGSPYNEQFF.